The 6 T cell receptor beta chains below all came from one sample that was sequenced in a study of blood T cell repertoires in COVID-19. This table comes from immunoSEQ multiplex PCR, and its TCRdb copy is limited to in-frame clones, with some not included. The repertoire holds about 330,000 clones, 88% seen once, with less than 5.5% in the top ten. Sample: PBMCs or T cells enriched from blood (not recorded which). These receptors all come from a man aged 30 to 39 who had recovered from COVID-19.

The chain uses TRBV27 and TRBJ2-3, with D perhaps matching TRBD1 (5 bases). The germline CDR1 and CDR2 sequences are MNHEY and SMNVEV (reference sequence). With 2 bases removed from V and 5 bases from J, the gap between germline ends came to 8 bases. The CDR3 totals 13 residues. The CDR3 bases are TGTGCCAGCAGTTTACTAGGGGAAGATACGCAGTATTTT. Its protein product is CASSLLGEDTQYF.

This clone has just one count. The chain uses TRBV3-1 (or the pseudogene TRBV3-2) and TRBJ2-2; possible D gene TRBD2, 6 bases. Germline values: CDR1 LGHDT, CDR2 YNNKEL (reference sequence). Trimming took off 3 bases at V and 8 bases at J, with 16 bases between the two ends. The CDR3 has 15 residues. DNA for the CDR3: TGTGCCAGCAGCCACTCCGACTCTAGCGTTGGGGAGCTGTTTTTT. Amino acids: CASSHSDSSVGELFF.

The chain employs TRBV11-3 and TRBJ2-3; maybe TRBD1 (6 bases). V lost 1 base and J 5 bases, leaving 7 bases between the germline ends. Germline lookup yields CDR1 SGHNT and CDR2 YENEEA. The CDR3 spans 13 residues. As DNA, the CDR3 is TGTGCCAGCAGCTTAGGGACAGTAGATACGCAGTATTTT. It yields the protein CASSLGTVDTQYF.

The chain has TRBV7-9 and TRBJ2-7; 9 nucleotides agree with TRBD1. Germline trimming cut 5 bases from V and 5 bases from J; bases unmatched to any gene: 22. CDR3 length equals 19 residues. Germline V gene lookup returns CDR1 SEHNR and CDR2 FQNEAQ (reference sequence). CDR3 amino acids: CASSPRFSPPGQGNHEQYF. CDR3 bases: TGTGCCAGCAGCCCACGATTCAGTCCCCCGGGACAGGGTAATCACGAGCAGTACTTC.

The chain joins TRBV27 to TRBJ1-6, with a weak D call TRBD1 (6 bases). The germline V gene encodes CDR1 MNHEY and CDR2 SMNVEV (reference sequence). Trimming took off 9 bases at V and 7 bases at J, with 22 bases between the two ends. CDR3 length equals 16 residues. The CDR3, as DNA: TGTGCCAGGTCCTCCACCGGGACACTTCCGAATTCACCCCTCCACTTT. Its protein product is CARSSTGTLPNSPLHF.

Written as DNA, the CDR3 is TGTGCCAGTAGTCTTCAGACAGGGGACACTGAAGCTTTCTTT. This codes for CASSLQTGDTEAFF. The chain employs TRBV19 and TRBJ1-1, with 8 bases identical to TRBD1. Trimming cost V 5 bases and J 3 bases; bases outside gene matches: 5. Germline assignment: CDR1 LNHDA and CDR2 SQIVND (reference sequence). There are 14 residues in the CDR3.